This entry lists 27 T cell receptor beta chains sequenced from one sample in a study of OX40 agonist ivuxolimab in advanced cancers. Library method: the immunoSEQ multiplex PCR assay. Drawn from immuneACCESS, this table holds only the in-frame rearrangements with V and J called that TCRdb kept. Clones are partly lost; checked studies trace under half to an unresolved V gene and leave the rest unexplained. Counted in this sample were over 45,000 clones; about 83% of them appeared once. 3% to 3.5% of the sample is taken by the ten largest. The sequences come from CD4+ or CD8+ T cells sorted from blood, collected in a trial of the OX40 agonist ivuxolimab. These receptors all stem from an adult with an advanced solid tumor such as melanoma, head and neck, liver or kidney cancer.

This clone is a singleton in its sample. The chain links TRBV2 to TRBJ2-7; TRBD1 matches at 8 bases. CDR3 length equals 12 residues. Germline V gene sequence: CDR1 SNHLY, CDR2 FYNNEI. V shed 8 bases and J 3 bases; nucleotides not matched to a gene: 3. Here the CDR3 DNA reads TGTGCCAGCGAAGGACAGGGCTACGAGCAGTACTTC. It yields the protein CASEGQGYEQYF.

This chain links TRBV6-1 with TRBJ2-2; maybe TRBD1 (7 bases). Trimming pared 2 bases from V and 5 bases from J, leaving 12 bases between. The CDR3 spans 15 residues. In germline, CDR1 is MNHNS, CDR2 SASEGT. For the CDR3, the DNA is TGTGCCAGCAGTGAAATGGCAGGGGGGACCGGGGAGCTGTTTTTT. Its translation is CASSEMAGGTGELFF.

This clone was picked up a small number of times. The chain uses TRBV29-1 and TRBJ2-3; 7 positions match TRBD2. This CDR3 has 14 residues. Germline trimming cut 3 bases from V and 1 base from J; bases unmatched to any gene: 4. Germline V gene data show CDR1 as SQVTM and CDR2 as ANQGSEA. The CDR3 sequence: CSVDLAVGTDTQYF. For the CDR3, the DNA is TGCAGCGTTGATCTAGCGGTTGGCACAGATACGCAGTATTTT.

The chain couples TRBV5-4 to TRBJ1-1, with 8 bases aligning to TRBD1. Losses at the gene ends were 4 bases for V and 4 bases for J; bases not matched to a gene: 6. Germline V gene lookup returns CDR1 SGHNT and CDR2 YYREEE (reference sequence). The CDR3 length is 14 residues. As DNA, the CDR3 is TGTGCCAGCAGCCCCCAGGGGGCCGGCACTGAAGCTTTCTTT. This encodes CASSPQGAGTEAFF.

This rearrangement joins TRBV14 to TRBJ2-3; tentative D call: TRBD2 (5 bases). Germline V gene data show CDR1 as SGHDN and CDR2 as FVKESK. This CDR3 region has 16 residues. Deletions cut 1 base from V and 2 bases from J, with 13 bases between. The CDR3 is CASSQGTSINTDTQYF. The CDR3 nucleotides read TGTGCCAGCAGCCAAGGGACTTCAATAAACACAGATACGCAGTATTTT. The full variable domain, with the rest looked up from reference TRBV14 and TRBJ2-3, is EAGVTQFPSHSVIEKGQTVTLRCDPISGHDNLYWYRRVMGKEIKFLLHFVKESKQDESGMPNNRFLAERTGGTYSTLKVQPAELEDSGVYFCASSQGTSINTDTQYFGPGTRLTVL.

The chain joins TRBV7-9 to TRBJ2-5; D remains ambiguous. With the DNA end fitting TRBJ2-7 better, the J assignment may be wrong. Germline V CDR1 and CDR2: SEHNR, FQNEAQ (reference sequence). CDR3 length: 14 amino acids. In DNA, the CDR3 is TGTGCCAGCAGCCCGTTGGCGGATCCCTACGAGCAGTACTTC. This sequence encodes CASSPLADPYEQYF.

CDR3 coding DNA: TGTGCCAGCAGCGGAGCCGGGACTAGCGGGCGGGAGCAGTACTTC. This translates into CASSGAGTSGREQYF. V and J are TRBV9 and TRBJ2-7; 12 bases are a match to TRBD2. V shed 3 bases, J shed 7 bases, and the junction held 8 bases outside the gene matches. CDR1 is SGDLS, CDR2 YYNGEE, per germline. CDR3 length equals 15 residues.

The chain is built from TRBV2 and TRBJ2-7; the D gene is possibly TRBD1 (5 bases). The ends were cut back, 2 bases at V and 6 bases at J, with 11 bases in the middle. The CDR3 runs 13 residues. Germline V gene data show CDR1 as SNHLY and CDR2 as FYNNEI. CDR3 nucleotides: TGTGCCAGCAGTGAACAGGGCCCCCTCGAGCAGTACTTC. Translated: CASSEQGPLEQYF.

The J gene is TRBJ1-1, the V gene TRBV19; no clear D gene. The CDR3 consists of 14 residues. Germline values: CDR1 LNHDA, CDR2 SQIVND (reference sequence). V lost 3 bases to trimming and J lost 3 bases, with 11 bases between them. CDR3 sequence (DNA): TGTGCCAGTAGTATTGGTCCATACTACACTGAAGCTTTCTTT. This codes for CASSIGPYYTEAFF.

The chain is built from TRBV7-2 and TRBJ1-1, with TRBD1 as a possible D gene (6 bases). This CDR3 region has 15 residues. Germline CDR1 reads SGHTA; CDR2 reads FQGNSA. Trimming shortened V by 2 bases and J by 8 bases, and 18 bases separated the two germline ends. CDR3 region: CASSLRSAYRGEAFF. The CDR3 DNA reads TGTGCCAGCAGCTTACGGTCAGCCTATAGGGGGGAAGCTTTCTTT.

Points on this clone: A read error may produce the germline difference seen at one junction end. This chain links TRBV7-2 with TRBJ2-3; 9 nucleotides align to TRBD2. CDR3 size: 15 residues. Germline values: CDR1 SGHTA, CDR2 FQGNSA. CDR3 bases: TGTGCCAGCAGCTCGGCCGGGACTAGCAAAGATACGCAGTATTTT. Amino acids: CASSSAGTSKDTQYF.

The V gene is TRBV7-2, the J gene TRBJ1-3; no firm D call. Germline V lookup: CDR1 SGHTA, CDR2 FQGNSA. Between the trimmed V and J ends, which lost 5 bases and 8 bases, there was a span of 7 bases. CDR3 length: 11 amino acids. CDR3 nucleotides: TGTGCCAGCAGCCCGATAGACACCATATATTTT. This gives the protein CASSPIDTIYF.

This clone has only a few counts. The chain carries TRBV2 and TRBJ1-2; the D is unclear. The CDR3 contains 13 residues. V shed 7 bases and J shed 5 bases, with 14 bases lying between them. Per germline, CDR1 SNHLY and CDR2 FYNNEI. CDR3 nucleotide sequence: TGTGCCAGCAACGAGAGAGGCCTTTATGGCTACACCTTC. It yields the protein CASNERGLYGYTF.

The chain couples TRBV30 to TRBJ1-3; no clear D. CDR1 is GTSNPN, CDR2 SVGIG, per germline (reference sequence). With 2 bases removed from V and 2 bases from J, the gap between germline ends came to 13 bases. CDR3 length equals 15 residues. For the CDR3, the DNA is TGTGCCTGGAGTAGTAGGGCGCTCACTGGAAACACCATATATTTT. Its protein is CAWSSRALTGNTIYF.

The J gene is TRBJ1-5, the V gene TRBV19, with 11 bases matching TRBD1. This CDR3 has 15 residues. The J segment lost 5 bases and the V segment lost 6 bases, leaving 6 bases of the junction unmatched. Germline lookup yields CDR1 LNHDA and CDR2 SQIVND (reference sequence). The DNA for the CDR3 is TGTGCCAGTAGGGGGACAGGGGGAATTGATCAGCCCCAGCATTTT. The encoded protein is CASRGTGGIDQPQHF.

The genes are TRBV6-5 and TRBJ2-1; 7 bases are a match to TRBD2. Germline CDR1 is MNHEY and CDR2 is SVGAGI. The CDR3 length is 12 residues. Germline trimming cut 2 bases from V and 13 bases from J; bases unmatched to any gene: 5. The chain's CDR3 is CASSYGEGPQFF. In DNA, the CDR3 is TGTGCCAGCAGTTACGGGGAGGGGCCCCAGTTCTTC.

DNA of the CDR3: TGTGCCAGTACGGAGTATAGCAATCAGCCCCAGCATTTT. Translating it yields CASTEYSNQPQHF. The J gene is TRBJ1-5, the V gene TRBV19, with D unclear. Germline values: CDR1 LNHDA, CDR2 SQIVND (reference sequence). V lost 7 bases and J lost 0, with 7 bases in between. The CDR3 spans 13 residues.

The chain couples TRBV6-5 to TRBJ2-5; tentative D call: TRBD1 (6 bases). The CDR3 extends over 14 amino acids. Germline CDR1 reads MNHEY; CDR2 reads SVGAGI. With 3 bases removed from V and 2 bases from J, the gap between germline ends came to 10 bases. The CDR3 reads CASSYLGGQETQYF. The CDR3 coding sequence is TGTGCCAGCAGTTATCTAGGGGGTCAAGAGACCCAGTACTTC.

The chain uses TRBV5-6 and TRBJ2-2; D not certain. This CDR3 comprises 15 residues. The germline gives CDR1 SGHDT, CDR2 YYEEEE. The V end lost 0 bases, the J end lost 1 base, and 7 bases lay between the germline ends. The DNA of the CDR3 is TGTGCCAGCAGCTTGGATCCGATGAACACCGGGGAGCTGTTTTTT. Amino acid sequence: CASSLDPMNTGELFF.

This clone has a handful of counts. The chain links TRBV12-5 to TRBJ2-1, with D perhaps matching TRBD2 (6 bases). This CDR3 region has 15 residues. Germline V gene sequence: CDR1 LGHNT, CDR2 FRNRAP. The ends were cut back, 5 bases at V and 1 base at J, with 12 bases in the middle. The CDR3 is CASGRGAGSYNEQFF. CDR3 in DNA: TGTGCTAGTGGTAGGGGCGCGGGGTCCTACAATGAGCAGTTCTTC.

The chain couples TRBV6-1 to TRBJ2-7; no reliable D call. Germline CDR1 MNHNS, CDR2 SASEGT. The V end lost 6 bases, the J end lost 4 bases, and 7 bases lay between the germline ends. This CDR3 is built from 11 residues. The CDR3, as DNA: TGTGCCAGCAGCGAATATTACGAGCAGTACTTC. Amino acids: CASSEYYEQYF.

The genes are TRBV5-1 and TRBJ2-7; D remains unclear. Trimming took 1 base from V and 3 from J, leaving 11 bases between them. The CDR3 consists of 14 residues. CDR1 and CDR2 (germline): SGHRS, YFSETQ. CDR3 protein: CASSLMDPGYEQYF. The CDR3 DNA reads TGCGCCAGCAGCTTGATGGATCCGGGCTACGAGCAGTACTTC.

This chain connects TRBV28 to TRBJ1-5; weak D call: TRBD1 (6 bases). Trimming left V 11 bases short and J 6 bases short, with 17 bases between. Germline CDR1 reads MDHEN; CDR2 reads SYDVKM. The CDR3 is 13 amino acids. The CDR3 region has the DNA TGTGCCTCACGGAAGGACAGAGGTCAGCCCCAGCATTTT. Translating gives CASRKDRGQPQHF.

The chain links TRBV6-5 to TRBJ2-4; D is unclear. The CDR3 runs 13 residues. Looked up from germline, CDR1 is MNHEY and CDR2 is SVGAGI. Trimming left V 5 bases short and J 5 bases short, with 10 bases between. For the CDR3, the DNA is TGTGCCAGCAGTCGAGGACCCCAAAACATTCAGTACTTC. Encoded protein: CASSRGPQNIQYF.

The CDR3 is CASSESTSGPNEQFF. The CDR3 DNA reads TGCGCCAGCAGTGAGTCGACTAGCGGTCCCAATGAGCAGTTCTTC. The genes are TRBV10-2 and TRBJ2-1, with 9 bases fitting TRBD2. This CDR3 contains 15 residues. In germline, CDR1 is WSHSY, CDR2 SAAADI. Trimming at V came to 0 bases and at J to 6 bases, leaving 3 bases not matched to a gene.

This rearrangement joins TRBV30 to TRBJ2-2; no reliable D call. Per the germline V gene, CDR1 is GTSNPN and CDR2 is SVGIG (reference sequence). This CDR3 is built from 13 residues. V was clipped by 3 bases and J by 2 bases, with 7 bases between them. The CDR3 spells CAWRPLNTGELFF. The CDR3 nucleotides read TGTGCCTGGAGGCCCTTAAACACCGGGGAGCTGTTTTTT.

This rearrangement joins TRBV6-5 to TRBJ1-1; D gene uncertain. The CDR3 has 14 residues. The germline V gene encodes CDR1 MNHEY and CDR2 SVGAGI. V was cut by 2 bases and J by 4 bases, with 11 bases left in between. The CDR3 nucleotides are TGTGCCAGCAGTTACGACAACCGGGGCACTGAAGCTTTCTTT. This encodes CASSYDNRGTEAFF.